The present TCR beta chain was sequenced within a study of PD-1 blockade in mismatch repair-deficient tumors. Overall study context: All were previously treated, progressing patients with over 9 mismatch repair-deficient cancer types.

Study-wide findings and caveats: After pembrolizumab, tumor-resident clones rose rapidly, then generally contracted before radiologic responses.

About this clone: Its antigen is unidentified.

All patients were mismatch repair deficient, assessed by either PCR or immunohistochemistry. The TCR-sequenced patients were a few responders to pembrolizumab. The CDR3 totals 12 residues. V dropped 6 bases and J dropped 7 bases, with 10 bases sitting between them. Per germline, CDR1 MNHNS and CDR2 SASEGT. Assay used: immunoSEQ multiplex PCR; TCRdb lists only in-frame clones, some missing. The table includes 120,000 or so clones, around 83% detected once. The clonotype originates from an adult with mismatch repair-deficient cancer. The chain has TRBV6-1 and TRBJ2-1; TRBD2 might be the D (5 bases). This specimen was peripheral blood, taken 44 weeks after starting pembrolizumab. The CDR3: CASRGSLNEQFF. The CDR3 DNA follows: TGTGCCAGCAGGGGGAGTCTAAATGAGCAGTTCTTC.